This record concerns one TCR beta chain sequence. This sample is drawn from a study of blood T cell repertoires in COVID-19. Study background: Samples of COVID-19 (acute and convalescent) were obtained from the United States, Italy and Spain. Sample material is recorded as cDNA or gDNA derived from T cells, B-cell-depleted T cells, or PBMCs.

CDR1 is SNHLY and CDR2 is FYNNEI in the germline V gene. CDR3 length equals 13 residues. Trimming took 6 bases from V and 8 from J, leaving 13 bases between them. Clones were sequenced by immunoSEQ multiplex PCR, and TCRdb holds only the in-frame ones, with some missing. Among fewer than 60,000 clones listed, 80% to 90% were seen once. The rearrangement joins TRBV2 to TRBJ1-4; no clear D. The source material was peripheral blood. This TCR came from a human donor with active COVID-19. The donor label of this sample is uncertain. CDR3: CASRGGYLEKLFF. The CDR3 DNA sequence: TGTGCCAGCAGGGGCGGGTATCTGGAAAAACTGTTTTTT. Full variable domain (missing parts from reference TRBV2 and TRBJ1-4): EPEVTQTPSHQVTQMGQEVILRCVPISNHLYFYWYRQILGQKVEFLVSFYNNEISEKSEIFDDQFSVERPDGSNFTLKIRSTKLEDSAMYFCASRGGYLEKLFFGSGTQLSVL.